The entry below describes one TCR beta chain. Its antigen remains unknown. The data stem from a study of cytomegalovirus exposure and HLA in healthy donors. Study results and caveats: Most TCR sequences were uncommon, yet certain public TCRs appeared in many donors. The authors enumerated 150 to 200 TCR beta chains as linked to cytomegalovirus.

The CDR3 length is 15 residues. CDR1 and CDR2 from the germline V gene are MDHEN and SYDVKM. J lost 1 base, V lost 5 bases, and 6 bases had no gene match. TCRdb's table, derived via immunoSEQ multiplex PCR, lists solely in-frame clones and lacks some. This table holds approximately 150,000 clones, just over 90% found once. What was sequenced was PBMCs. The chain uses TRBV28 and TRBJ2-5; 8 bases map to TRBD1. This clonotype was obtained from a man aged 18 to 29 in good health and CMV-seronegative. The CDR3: CASSRQGPLQETQYF. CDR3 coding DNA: TGTGCCAGCAGTCGACAGGGGCCCCTCCAAGAGACCCAGTACTTC.